The 12 T cell receptor beta chains below come from one sample, sequenced in a study of blood T cell repertoires in COVID-19. Profiling relied on immunoSEQ multiplex PCR, and the TCRdb table lists in-frame clones only, not all of them. The top ten clones hold approximately 8.3% of a sample with approximately 76,000 clones, roughly 89% of them seen once. Sequencing was done on a sample of peripheral blood. The source of these receptors is a man aged 25-45 years with acute or convalescent COVID-19.

The genes are TRBV5-6 and TRBJ1-3; D unclear. V gave up 4 bases and J gave up 10 bases, with 18 bases separating them. The germline CDR1 and CDR2 sequences are SGHDT and YYEEEE. The CDR3 is made up of 14 amino acids. CDR3 sequence: CASSVPGFSRTIYF. In DNA, the CDR3 is TGTGCCAGCAGCGTCCCCGGCTTCTCTAGGACCATATATTTT.

This chain uses TRBV21-1 with TRBJ1-2; the D call of TRBD1 is as the table states it, not checked on the DNA. TRBV21-1 represents a pseudogene. This CDR3 has 15 amino acids. CDR3 protein: CASSKEYTGKYGYTF. The CDR3 DNA sequence: TGTGCCAGCAGCAAAGAATATACAGGTAAGTATGGCTACACCTTC.

This rearrangement joins TRBV18 to TRBJ1-4, with 7 positions matching TRBD1. V was pared by 3 bases and J by 8 bases, with 3 bases of the junction left unmatched. Looked up from germline, CDR1 is KGHSH and CDR2 is LQKENI. The CDR3 spans 13 residues. The CDR3: CASSPGQKEKLFF. CDR3 DNA sequence: TGTGCCAGCTCACCGGGACAGAAGGAAAAACTGTTTTTT.

The chain employs TRBV5-1 and TRBJ2-7, with 13 bases matching TRBD2. CDR1 is SGHRS and CDR2 is YFSETQ in the germline V gene. The ends lost 3 bases at V and 4 bases at J; junction bases unmatched: 13. This CDR3 is built from 18 residues. CDR3 region: CASSYPGLAGEWSYEQYF. In DNA, the CDR3 is TGCGCCAGCAGCTACCCCGGACTAGCGGGAGAATGGTCGTACGAGCAGTACTTC. The whole variable domain, remainder taken from reference TRBV5-1 and TRBJ2-7, is KAGVTQTPRYLIKTRGQQVTLSCSPISGHRSVSWYQQTPGQGLQFLFEYFSETQRNKGNFPGRFSGRQFSNSRSEMNVSTLELGDSALYLCASSYPGLAGEWSYEQYFGPGTRLTVT.

The gene calls are TRBV6-2 or TRBV6-3 and TRBJ2-2, with 8 bases fitting TRBD2. Trimming removed 0 bases from V and 9 bases from J; junction bases left unmatched: 6. The CDR3 sequence is 15 residues long. Germline lookup yields CDR1 MNHEY and CDR2 SVGEGT. Here the CDR3 reads CASSYSTAGGRELFF. The CDR3 region has the DNA TGTGCCAGCAGTTACTCGACGGCGGGAGGACGGGAGCTGTTTTTT.

The chain couples TRBV6-5 to TRBJ1-1; D is undetermined. V gave up 5 bases and J gave up 3 bases, with 13 bases separating them. Germline V gene lookup returns CDR1 MNHEY and CDR2 SVGAGI. CDR3 length: 14 amino acids. The CDR3 bases are TGTGCCAGCAGTACCGACACCTACTACACTGAAGCTTTCTTT. Translation: CASSTDTYYTEAFF.

The rearrangement links TRBV29-1 to TRBJ1-1; D is uncertain. Germline lookup yields CDR1 SQVTM and CDR2 ANQGSEA. V was clipped by 7 bases and J by 2 bases, with 11 bases between them. This CDR3 has 12 residues. In nucleotides, the CDR3 is TGCAGCGGAGCGACCCTCAACACTGAAGCTTTCTTT. Amino acids: CSGATLNTEAFF.

The genes are TRBV30 and TRBJ2-5; D might be TRBD2 (6 bases). The V end was cut by 2 bases, the J end by 3 bases, with 10 bases between. The V gene's germline CDR1 is GTSNPN and CDR2 SVGIG (reference sequence). This CDR3 comprises 13 residues. CDR3 in amino acids: CAWSSKREETQYF. DNA for the CDR3: TGTGCCTGGAGTAGTAAGCGGGAAGAGACCCAGTACTTC.

The chain is built from TRBV4-1 and TRBJ1-1; 7 bases match TRBD1. Germline V gene lookup returns CDR1 MGHRA and CDR2 YSYEKL. The CDR3 contains 16 residues. After removal of 5 bases from V and 2 bases from J, the junction contained 11 bases not matched to a gene. CDR3: CASSKTGFLGNTEAFF. As DNA, the CDR3 is TGCGCCAGCAGCAAGACAGGGTTCTTAGGTAACACTGAAGCTTTCTTT.

This chain links TRBV5-1 with TRBJ1-1; a weak D match, TRBD1 (6 bases). Germline V gives CDR1 SGHRS, CDR2 YFSETQ. V lost 6 bases, J lost 0 bases, and 12 bases lay in between. The CDR3 has 14 residues. The CDR3: CASKTGSMNTEAFF. CDR3 nucleotides: TGCGCCAGCAAAACAGGGTCGATGAACACTGAAGCTTTCTTT.

The table lists this clone with a count of one. This chain uses TRBV3-1 (or the pseudogene TRBV3-2) with TRBJ2-1; 8 nucleotides line up with TRBD1. Per the germline V gene, CDR1 is LGHDT and CDR2 is YNNKEL (reference sequence). The CDR3 has 14 residues. Trimming cost V 5 bases and J 6 bases; bases outside gene matches: 6. The CDR3: CASSTGDRGNEQFF. DNA for the CDR3: TGTGCCAGCAGCACCGGAGACAGGGGCAATGAGCAGTTCTTC.

This clone was detected once. The V gene is TRBV28, the J gene TRBJ2-1; 12 bases match TRBD2. V dropped 4 bases and J dropped 5; count of bases not matched to a gene: 3. Germline CDR1 MDHEN, CDR2 SYDVKM. This CDR3 is 15 amino acids long. This CDR3 is CASSSLAGGNNEQFF. The DNA of the CDR3 is TGTGCCAGCAGTTCTCTAGCGGGAGGGAACAATGAGCAGTTCTTC.